Below, 22 T cell receptor beta chains from the same sample are listed, as sequenced in a study of T cell repertoires in cytomegalovirus infection (dated by TCRdb to between 2019 and 2020). TCRdb records Illumina HiSeq 1500 as the sequencer. Through fastp at Q25 and MiXCR, TCRdb rebuilt clones from the public reads, retaining in-frame beta chains. Rows with one shared CDR3 protein collapse into an entry with the most common genes and DNA. Recorded for this sample are around 740,000 distinct CDR3 sequences; roughly 36% of them occurred a single time. The ten largest clonotypes hold around 2.8% of the sample. The sequenced material came from PBMCs. The origin of the receptors is a human donor in good health (CMV status not recorded). Some clones in this sample may be carry-over from other donors' samples.

The chain links TRBV5-1 to TRBJ2-7; D not certain. The V end lost 0 bases, the J end lost 3 bases, and 7 bases lay between the germline ends. The germline gives CDR1 SGHRS, CDR2 YFSETQ. The CDR3 is 13 residues long. In DNA form, the CDR3 reads TGCGCCAGCAGCTTGGAGGGTAACTACGAGCAGTACTTC. Amino acids: CASSLEGNYEQYF. Using reference TRBV5-1 and TRBJ2-7 for the parts outside the CDR3, the full variable domain is KAGVTQTPRYLIKTRGQQVTLSCSPISGHRSVSWYQQTPGQGLQFLFEYFSETQRNKGNFPGRFSGRQFSNSRSEMNVSTLELGDSALYLCASSLEGNYEQYFGPGTRLTVT.

A remark on this clonotype: A junction boundary mismatches the germline segment, possibly from a read error. V usage is TRBV11-2 and J usage is TRBJ1-5; possible D gene TRBD1, 6 bases. The germline CDR1 and CDR2 sequences are SGHAT and FQNNGV. This CDR3 spans 13 amino acids. The CDR3 region is CSSSERGKQPQHF. CDR3 nucleotides: TGTTCCAGCAGCGAAAGGGGGAAGCAGCCCCAGCATTTT.

CDR3 loop: CASTLDRGPGELFF. Here the CDR3 DNA reads TGTGCCAGCACCCTTGACAGGGGACCCGGGGAGCTGTTTTTT. This chain links TRBV12-3 or TRBV12-4 with TRBJ2-2, with 8 bases fitting TRBD1. J was trimmed by 6 bases and V by 7 bases; bases with no gene match: 7. The CDR3 length is 14 residues.

The rearrangement uses TRBV18 and TRBJ1-1, with a weak D call TRBD1 (5 bases). Per the germline V gene, CDR1 is KGHSH and CDR2 is LQKENI. Trimming stripped 3 bases from V and 8 bases from J, with 10 bases between. This CDR3 contains 12 residues. CDR3 DNA sequence: TGTGCCAGCTCACCTGGGGGTGAGGAAGCTTTCTTT. This translates into CASSPGGEEAFF.

The rearrangement links TRBV12-3 or TRBV12-4 to TRBJ2-7; maybe TRBD1 (6 bases). With 6 bases removed from V and 6 bases from J, the gap between germline ends came to 18 bases. This CDR3 comprises 14 residues. The CDR3 here is CASSPRDIKAEQYF. The CDR3 bases are TGTGCCAGCAGCCCCCGGGACATAAAGGCCGAGCAGTACTTC.

This chain uses TRBV7-6 with TRBJ2-7, with D possibly TRBD2 on 6 matching bases. Trimming took off 3 bases at V and 5 bases at J, with 14 bases between the two ends. The V gene's germline CDR1 is SGHVS and CDR2 FNYEAQ. This CDR3 is 14 amino acids long. The CDR3 here is CASSFYGGRDEQYF. The CDR3 DNA follows: TGTGCCAGCAGCTTTTACGGAGGGCGGGACGAGCAGTACTTC.

This clonotype appeared a single time. The J gene is TRBJ2-7, the V gene TRBV27; D not resolved. Germline assignment: CDR1 MNHEY and CDR2 SMNVEV (reference sequence). V lost 5 bases and J lost 7, with 18 bases in between. The CDR3 totals 14 residues. The CDR3 DNA reads TGTGCCAGCAGTCGCTTACCGGTCTCTATTGAGCAGTACTTC. This encodes CASSRLPVSIEQYF.

This clonotype came up a few times. This rearrangement joins TRBV12-3 or TRBV12-4 to TRBJ2-3, with 8 bases aligning to TRBD2. Trimming cost V 7 bases and J 8 bases; bases outside gene matches: 11. CDR3 length: 14 residues. CDR3 in amino acids: CASTTTGSGITQYF. In DNA, the CDR3 is TGTGCCAGCACCACGACCGGTAGCGGGATTACGCAGTATTTT.

As for this clonotype: One junction end does not reproduce the germline sequence, and a read error may be involved. The chain uses TRBV7-2 and TRBJ1-5; D gene unclear. CDR1 SGHTA and CDR2 FQGNSA come from the germline V gene. This CDR3 is 13 amino acids long. Written as DNA, the CDR3 is TGTTCCAGCAGCGGGCAGATCAATCAGCCCAAGCATTTT. Protein product: CSSSGQINQPKHF. Full variable domain (missing parts from reference TRBV7-2 and TRBJ1-5): GAGVSQSPSNKVTEKGKDVELRCDPISGHTALYWYRQSLGQGLEFLIYFQGNSAPDKSGLPSDRFSAERTGGSVSTLTIQRTQQEDSAVYLCSSSGQINQPKHFGDGTRLSIL.

This clonotype was counted only a few times. The rearrangement joins TRBV11-2 to TRBJ2-2, with D hard to call. The CDR3 totals 14 residues. Trimming removed 2 bases at V and 3 bases at J, with 7 bases between. CDR1 and CDR2 from the germline V gene are SGHAT and FQNNGV. CDR3 amino acids: CASSLFPDTGELFF. The CDR3 DNA is TGTGCCAGCAGCTTATTCCCGGACACCGGGGAGCTGTTTTTT.

The sample holds a few counts of this clonotype. The gene calls are TRBV18 and TRBJ1-4; perhaps TRBD1 as D (5 bases). Germline V CDR1 and CDR2: KGHSH, LQKENI. The length of the CDR3 is 15 residues. Trimming removed 2 bases from V and 5 bases from J, with 12 bases in between. The CDR3, as DNA: TGTGCCAGCTCACCAGATGCCGGGGCCAATGAAAAACTGTTTTTT. Encoded protein: CASSPDAGANEKLFF.

This clonotype was detected a few times. This chain joins TRBV7-2 and TRBJ2-7; the D gene is possibly TRBD2 (6 bases). V was pared by 3 bases and J by 4 bases, with 19 bases between. Per germline, CDR1 SGHTA and CDR2 FQGNSA. The CDR3 covers 16 residues. CDR3 in amino acids: CASSLFRGGRVYEQYF. CDR3 DNA: TGTGCCAGCAGCTTGTTTCGGGGAGGTCGAGTTTACGAGCAGTACTTC.

This clonotype was detected a few times. The V gene is TRBV12-3 or TRBV12-4, the J gene TRBJ1-5; D is unclear. The CDR3 spans 11 residues. The ends were cut back, 3 bases at V and 12 bases at J, with 9 bases in the middle. This chain's CDR3 is CASSLGGGQHF. The CDR3 DNA reads TGTGCCAGCAGTTTGGGCGGCGGCCAGCATTTT.

This clonotype appeared many times. The CDR3 is CASSAMSGTGNSPLHF. Here the CDR3 DNA reads TGTGCCAGCAGCGCAATGTCCGGGACAGGGAATTCACCCCTCCACTTT. V usage is TRBV7-9 and J usage is TRBJ1-6; 9 positions match TRBD1. V lost 5 bases to trimming and J lost 7 bases; unmatched junction nucleotides: 9. CDR3 length equals 16 residues. CDR1 SEHNR and CDR2 FQNEAQ come from the germline V gene (reference sequence).

This clonotype was recorded at least ten times. The CDR3 protein is CASSVTGYEDQPQHF. The CDR3 DNA is TGTGCCAGCAGCGTGACAGGGTATGAAGATCAGCCCCAGCATTTT. The V and J genes are TRBV7-2 and TRBJ1-5; TRBD1 aligns across 7 bases. The CDR3 contains 15 residues. Germline-derived CDR1 and CDR2 are SGHTA and FQGNSA. V was pared by 5 bases and J by 5 bases, with 9 bases of the junction left unmatched.

This sequence joins TRBV5-1 and TRBJ1-1; a weak D match, TRBD1 (6 bases). In germline, CDR1 is SGHRS, CDR2 YFSETQ. This CDR3 comprises 15 residues. V gave up 4 bases and J gave up 3 bases, with 16 bases separating them. The DNA for the CDR3 is TGCGCCAGCAGCACTCACAGGGTGGGGGACACTGAAGCTTTCTTT. It specifies CASSTHRVGDTEAFF.

The J gene is TRBJ1-5, the V gene TRBV6-6; 8 bases line up with TRBD1. Germline trimming cut 2 bases from V and 0 bases from J; bases unmatched to any gene: 9. Germline CDR1 reads MNHNY; CDR2 reads SVGAGI (reference sequence). This CDR3 is 18 amino acids long. The CDR3 DNA reads TGTGCCAGCAGTTACCCTGGGACAGGAAGAAGTAGCAATCAGCCCCAGCATTTT. This sequence encodes CASSYPGTGRSSNQPQHF.

The CDR3 nucleotides are TGTGCCAGCAGTCCCTCCGGGACAGGGTCAGCTACGCAGTATTTT. It is translated as CASSPSGTGSATQYF. The V and J genes are TRBV6-6 and TRBJ2-3; TRBD1 matches at 9 bases. Per the germline V gene, CDR1 is MNHNY and CDR2 is SVGAGI (reference sequence). With 5 bases clipped from V and 8 bases from J, the junction kept 11 bases outside the gene matches. CDR3 length: 15 amino acids.

V usage is TRBV6-6 and J usage is TRBJ1-5, with TRBD1 matching over 7 bases. Germline V CDR1 and CDR2: MNHNY, SVGAGI (reference sequence). The CDR3 runs to 20 residues. The junction had 18 bases not matched to a gene; V was cut back by 4 bases and J by 0 bases. The CDR3 loop reads CASSSKGTADPNYSNQPQHF. In nucleotides, the CDR3 is TGTGCCAGCAGTTCCAAGGGGACAGCGGACCCCAACTATAGCAATCAGCCCCAGCATTTT.

This clonotype occurred once. This sequence may be a read error, since a much larger clone differs from it by one base. J is TRBJ2-1 and V is TRBV11-2; TRBD2 might be the D (6 bases). The CDR3 length is 20 residues. CDR1 and CDR2 from the germline V gene are SGHAT and FQNNGV. CDR3 sequence: CASSLVPHPSMAGRYNEQIF. The CDR3, as DNA: TGTGCCAGCAGCTTAGTTCCCCACCCCTCTATGGCGGGAAGGTACAATGAGCAGATCTTC.

This chain connects TRBV19 to TRBJ2-1, with a possible D match to TRBD2 (5 bases). The CDR3 loop spans 17 amino acids. Germline CDR1 reads LNHDA; CDR2 reads SQIVND (reference sequence). Deletions cut 5 bases from V and 0 bases from J, with 17 bases between. The CDR3 spells CASSAHRGSNSYNEQFF. CDR3 coding DNA: TGTGCCAGTAGTGCACACCGGGGATCAAACTCCTACAATGAGCAGTTCTTC.

The chain uses TRBV5-6 and TRBJ2-7; D ambiguous. Deletions cut 2 bases from V and 0 bases from J, with 12 bases between. The germline CDR1 and CDR2 sequences are SGHDT and YYEEEE. There are 15 residues in the CDR3. For the CDR3, the DNA is TGTGCCAGCAGCTTCCGCGGACGGCGCTCCTACGAGCAGTACTTC. This sequence encodes CASSFRGRRSYEQYF.